These 5 T cell receptor beta chains share one sample of origin, sequenced in a study of T-cell memory formation after mild COVID-19. TCRdb analysed the 5' RACE reads with MiXCR anew, one entry per CDR3 protein. The table has about 360,000 distinct CDR3 sequences, 10% to 15% seen once. Sequences were obtained from PBMCs or a T cell subset sorted from them (not recorded which). The receptors derive from a man aged 18 to 30 who had mild COVID-19 (a few samples of this study predate the infection). Cell type and time point are not known.

This clonotype showed up just once. This chain connects TRBV14 to TRBJ1-3; D might be TRBD1 (5 bases). Trimming removed 4 bases from V and 2 bases from J, with 9 bases in between. CDR1 and CDR2 (germline): SGHDN, FVKESK. CDR3 length equals 14 residues. The DNA for the CDR3 is TGTGCCAGCAGCCTCATGGGGGCTGGAAACACCATATATTTT. Residues: CASSLMGAGNTIYF.

This clonotype has just a few counts. This chain joins TRBV4-2 and TRBJ2-3; 8 bases are a match to TRBD2. CDR1 and CDR2 (germline): LGHNA, YNFKEQ. The CDR3 totals 16 residues. The V and J ends lost 0 bases and 2 bases, in that order; junction bases with no gene match: 4. The CDR3 sequence: CASSQEASGYTDTQYF. CDR3 nucleotides: TGTGCCAGCAGCCAAGAGGCTAGCGGGTACACAGATACGCAGTATTTT.

This clonotype was counted at least ten times. V gene TRBV5-1 combines with J gene TRBJ2-6; TRBD2 is a possible D gene (6 bases). V lost 6 bases, J lost 3 bases, and 10 bases lay in between. The CDR3 sequence is 14 residues long. Germline V gene lookup returns CDR1 SGHRS and CDR2 YFSETQ. CDR3 in amino acids: CASNQGGGANVLTF. Here the CDR3 DNA reads TGCGCCAGCAACCAGGGAGGTGGGGCCAACGTCCTGACTTTC.

This clonotype was recorded many times. The chain recombines TRBV7-2 with TRBJ1-6; D is ambiguous. The germline V and J ends were trimmed by 0 bases and 8 bases, with 11 bases remaining between them. The V gene's germline CDR1 is SGHTA and CDR2 FQGNSA. The CDR3 runs 15 residues. CDR3: CASSLAWWRDSPLHF. For the CDR3, the DNA is TGTGCCAGCAGCTTAGCGTGGTGGCGCGATTCACCCCTCCACTTT.

V and J are TRBV15 and TRBJ1-2; 8 bases line up with TRBD1. The CDR3 loop spans 15 amino acids. Unmatched junction bases numbered 6, after V lost 3 bases and J lost 3 bases. The germline gives CDR1 LNHNV, CDR2 YYDKDF (reference sequence). The CDR3 region is CATSSPDRVYYGYTF. The CDR3 DNA reads TGTGCCACCAGCAGTCCGGACAGGGTCTACTATGGCTACACCTTC.